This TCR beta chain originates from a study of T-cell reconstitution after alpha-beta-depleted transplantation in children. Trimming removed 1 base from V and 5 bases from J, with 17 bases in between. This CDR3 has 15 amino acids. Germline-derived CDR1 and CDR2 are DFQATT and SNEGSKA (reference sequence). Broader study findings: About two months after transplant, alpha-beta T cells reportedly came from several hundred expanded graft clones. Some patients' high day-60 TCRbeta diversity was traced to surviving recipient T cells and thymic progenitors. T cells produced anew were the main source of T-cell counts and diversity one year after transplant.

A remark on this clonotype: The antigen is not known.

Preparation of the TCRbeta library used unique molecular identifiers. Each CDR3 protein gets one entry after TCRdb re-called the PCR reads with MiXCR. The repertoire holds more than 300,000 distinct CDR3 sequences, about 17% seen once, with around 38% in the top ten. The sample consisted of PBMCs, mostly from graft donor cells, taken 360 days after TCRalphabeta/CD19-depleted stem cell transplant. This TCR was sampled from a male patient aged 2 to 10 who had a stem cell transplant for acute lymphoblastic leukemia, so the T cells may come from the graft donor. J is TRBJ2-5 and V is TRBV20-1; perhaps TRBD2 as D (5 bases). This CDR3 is CSARAPLVLGETQYF. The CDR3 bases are TGCAGTGCTAGAGCCCCACTAGTGCTAGGGGAGACCCAGTACTTC.